Below, one TCR beta chain is given with its context. The antigen remains unidentified. This sample was included in a study of T cells after posttransplantation cyclophosphamide. Study-wide points: TRB clonality was highly associated with recipient CMV seropositivity and reactivation. Skin or GI-infiltrating T cells shared few TRB sequences with blood. Donor CD8+ memory clones often dominated recipient blood repertoires at later times.

Sequencing used immunoSEQ multiplex PCR; TCRdb keeps in-frame clones, though not all of them. The profile shows more than 30,000 clones, approximately 90% of them singletons. In germline, CDR1 is GTSNPN, CDR2 SVGIG (reference sequence). Trimming pared 1 base from V and 8 bases from J, leaving 14 bases between. The CDR3 runs 13 residues. Cells defined as naive were viable CD3+CD4+ or CD3+CD8+ and CCR7+CD45RA+CD45RO-CD95-CD27+CD28+. On the day of bone marrow donation, the related graft donor provided peripheral blood. This TCR was recovered from a woman aged 60 to 75 in good health, CMV-negative, and a related stem cell transplant donor. Sequenced material: naive CD4+ T cells sorted from PBMCs. The rearrangement uses TRBV30 and TRBJ1-2; the D gene is possibly TRBD1 (5 bases). The CDR3 loop reads CAWSARRASGYTF. CDR3 DNA sequence: TGTGCCTGGAGTGCCCGCAGGGCATCCGGCTACACCTTC.